Listed below are T cell receptor beta chains from one sample, sequenced in a study of T cell responses to AZD1222 COVID-19 vaccine. Data came from immunoSEQ multiplex PCR; TCRdb stores just in-frame clones and leaves some out. The sample lists over 100,000 clones, roughly four fifths occurring once. The input for sequencing was peripheral blood, taken on day 0 of AZD1222 vaccination. The receptors stem from an adult in good health. The CDR3 runs from the conserved cysteine through the conserved F or W. D genes are given only for firm matches. Size is omitted from some rows. Given values are once, few, many or a class for expanded clones.

d_call clone_size j_call v_call cdr3_aa cdr3_nt
. . TRBJ2-3 TRBV5-8 CASPTITFSTDTQYF TGTGCCAGCCCCACGATAACATTTAGCACAGATACGCAGTATTTT
. . TRBJ1-2 TRBV18 CASSPVDSSYGYTF TGTGCCAGCTCCCCTGTGGACAGCAGCTATGGCTACACCTTC
. . TRBJ1-1 TRBV5-4 CASSFGNGNTEAFF TGTGCCAGCAGCTTCGGCAATGGGAACACTGAAGCTTTCTTT
. . TRBJ2-7 TRBV11-2 CASSSQGGGEQYF TGTGCCAGCAGCTCCCAGGGTGGTGGCGAGCAGTACTTC
. . TRBJ1-6 TRBV2 CASSEALGWGNSPLHF TGTGCCAGCAGTGAAGCGCTGGGATGGGGCAATTCACCCCTCCACTTT
. once TRBJ2-1 TRBV10-3 CAITAHVDNEQFF TGTGCCATCACGGCCCACGTGGACAATGAGCAGTTCTTC
. . TRBJ2-7 TRBV10-2 CASSETTGSYEQYF TGCGCCAGCAGTGAGACAACAGGGTCCTACGAGCAGTACTTC
. . TRBJ1-5 TRBV4-1 CASSRALGVGNQPQHF TGCGCCAGCAGCCGGGCGCTCGGTGTGGGCAATCAGCCCCAGCATTTT
. . TRBJ2-2 TRBV6-6 CASSYSTGKNTGELFF TGTGCCAGCAGTTACAGCACAGGGAAAAACACCGGGGAGCTGTTTTTT
TRBD2 . TRBJ2-7 TRBV7-2 CASSLDSRTSGYEQYF TGTGCCAGCAGCTTAGATTCCAGGACTAGCGGATACGAGCAGTACTTC
TRBD1 . TRBJ2-1 TRBV24-1 CATSDHPAETGGVGQRNEQFF TGTGCCACCAGTGATCACCCCGCTGAGACAGGGGGCGTAGGGCAGCGCAATGAGCAGTTCTTC
. . TRBJ2-7 TRBV5-1 CASSLIGTEQYF TGCGCCAGCAGCTTAATAGGGACCGAGCAGTACTTC
TRBD2 . TRBJ2-7 TRBV28 CASSLLAGGTYEQYF TGTGCCAGCAGTTTACTAGCGGGAGGAACGTACGAGCAGTACTTC
. . TRBJ1-2 TRBV19 CASSIPGSNYGYTF TGTGCCAGTAGTATACCAGGGAGTAACTATGGCTACACCTTC
. . TRBJ2-5 TRBV15 CATSRDSVGSGYQETQYF TGTGCCACCAGCAGAGATTCCGTCGGTAGCGGTTACCAAGAGACCCAGTACTTC
TRBD1 . TRBJ1-5 TRBV28 CASSFLPTGYQPQHF TGTGCCAGCAGTTTCTTACCGACAGGGTATCAGCCCCAGCATTTT
. . TRBJ1-1 TRBV11-3 CASSLAGGTTEAFF TGTGCCAGCAGCTTAGCTGGGGGGACCACTGAAGCTTTCTTT
. few TRBJ1-4 TRBV27 CAGPSKDEKLFF TGTGCCGGCCCATCCAAGGATGAAAAACTGTTTTTT
TRBD2 . TRBJ2-2 TRBV7-8 CASSWLAGVNTGELFF TGTGCCAGCAGCTGGCTAGCGGGGGTAAACACCGGGGAGCTGTTTTTT
. . TRBJ1-5 TRBV7-6 CASSLAPAGSNQPQHF TGTGCCAGCAGCTTAGCGCCCGCAGGGAGCAATCAGCCCCAGCATTTT
. . TRBJ2-7 TRBV11-2 CASSLGLISYEQYF TGTGCCAGCAGCTTAGGGCTGATCTCCTACGAGCAGTACTTC
. . TRBJ1-1 TRBV29-1 CSVGVSSNTEAFF TGCAGCGTTGGGGTCAGCTCGAACACTGAAGCTTTCTTT
. . TRBJ1-1 TRBV5-1 CASSPLPTLGENTEAFF TGCGCCAGCAGCCCCCTCCCCACCCTGGGAGAGAACACTGAAGCTTTCTTT
TRBD1 . TRBJ1-2 TRBV5-4 CASSLDRGDYGYTF TGTGCCAGCAGCTTGGACAGGGGCGACTATGGCTACACCTTC
TRBD1 . TRBJ2-5 TRBV18 CASSPLTGSGETQYF TGTGCCAGCTCCCCTTTGACAGGGAGTGGAGAGACCCAGTACTTC
. . TRBJ2-2 TRBV15 CATSREKEGGELFF TGTGCCACCAGCAGAGAAAAGGAAGGCGGGGAGCTGTTTTTT
TRBD1 few TRBJ1-1 TRBV5-1 CASSLSPGGTEAFF TGCGCCAGCAGCTTGAGTCCAGGGGGCACTGAAGCTTTCTTT
. . TRBJ2-3 TRBV13 CASSPRWGWTDTQYF TGTGCCAGCAGCCCCCGCTGGGGTTGGACAGATACGCAGTATTTT
. . TRBJ2-7 TRBV4-1 CASSQDGRQEPEQYF TGCGCCAGCAGCCAAGATGGGCGACAGGAACCCGAGCAGTACTTC
. . TRBJ2-2 TRBV7-9 CASSRESTGELFF TGTGCCAGCAGCCGAGAATCCACCGGGGAGCTGTTTTTT